The T cell receptor beta chain described here comes from a study of CD8 T cells in Susac syndrome (dated by TCRdb to the late 2010s). Study-level background: The study used repertoire sequencing to test whether antigen drove CD8+ T cell activation and differentiation in Susac syndrome. CD8+ T cell repertoire clonality was compared between about a dozen healthy donors, some 14 Susac syndrome patients and around 16 multiple sclerosis patients.

RNA was extracted with the RNeasy kit and roughly 0.5 to 1 ug was reverse transcribed using random hexamers. TCR beta CDR3 regions were amplified with the immunoSEQ multiplex PCR assay covering 54 Vbeta and 13 Jbeta segments. PCR amplification bias was corrected by using a synthetic template baseline for primer optimization and computational correction. The authors' analysis ran thus. Reads were assigned to V, D and J genes according to IMGT and analyzed in immunoSEQ Analyzer, with only productive sequences retained. To calculate clonality, Shannon entropy was normalized by log2 of the number of productive unique sequences and then subtracted from one. For each patient and control, public and private clones were evaluated within the 100 most prevalent clones. Susac-specific clones were defined as absent from healthy and MS cohorts, about 1,000 published viral clones and other ImmuneACCESS disease sequences. Through fastp at Q25 and MiXCR, TCRdb rebuilt clones from the public reads, retaining in-frame beta chains. Here each entry gathers all rows of one CDR3 protein and keeps the most common genes and DNA. None of the V and J calls come from the authors' own analysis; TCRdb made them. The sample has fewer than 200,000 distinct CDR3 sequences on record, 85% to 95% of them singletons. The top ten clonotypes cover around 0.16% of the sample.

CDR1 and CDR2 (SEHNR, FQNEAQ) derive from the germline V gene (reference sequence). CDR3 length: 15 amino acids, cysteine to phenylalanine. Only the CDR3 part of the read is kept: 45 bases, read in frame from the first base. Peripheral blood CD8+ and CD4+ T cells from healthy donors, Susac syndrome patients and multiple sclerosis patients were profiled using high-throughput TCR beta sequencing. Multiple sclerosis controls were treatment-naive patients with stable or active relapsing-remitting disease fulfilling revised McDonald criteria. Bulk CD8+ and CD4+ T cells were purified by magnetic negative isolation, while CD8+ TEMRA cells were enriched using FACS. Blood was drawn into EDTA tubes, processed within 24 hours, and PBMCs were isolated by density gradient centrifugation. PBMCs intended for TCR sequencing were frozen in liquid nitrogen and were later thawed in a 37 degrees C water bath. The sorted or isolated CD4+, CD8+ and CD8+ TEMRA cells reached a purity of at least 90%.

Broader findings and caveats from the paper: The number of individuals in the TCR sequencing and HLA analysis was recognized as being relatively small.

Points on this clonotype: Its antigen remains unidentified. Compared with germline, one end of the junction differs, possibly owing to a read error.

The chain is made from TRBV7-9 and TRBJ2-7; TRBD2 matches 13 bases in the middle. The sequence derives from a human donor with multiple sclerosis. The specimen was CD8+ T cells from PBMCs. CDR3 region: CANSQLAGGLHEQYF. The nucleotide sequence is given as TGTGCCAACAGCCAACTAGCGGGAGGGCTCCACGAGCAGTACTTC.